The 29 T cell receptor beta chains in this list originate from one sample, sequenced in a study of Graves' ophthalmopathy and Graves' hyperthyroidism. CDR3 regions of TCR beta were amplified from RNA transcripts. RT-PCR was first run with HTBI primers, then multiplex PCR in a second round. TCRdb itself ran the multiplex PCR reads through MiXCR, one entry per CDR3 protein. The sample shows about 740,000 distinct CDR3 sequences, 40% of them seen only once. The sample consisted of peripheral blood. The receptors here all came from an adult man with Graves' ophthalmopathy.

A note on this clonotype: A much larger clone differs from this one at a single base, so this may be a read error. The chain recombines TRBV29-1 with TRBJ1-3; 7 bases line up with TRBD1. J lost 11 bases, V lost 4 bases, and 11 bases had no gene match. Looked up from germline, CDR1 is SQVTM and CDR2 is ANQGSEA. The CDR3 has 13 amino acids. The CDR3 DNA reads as TGCAGCGTTGGAGGGGGCTTGGTTGACGCCATATATTTT. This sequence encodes CSVGGGLVDAIYF.

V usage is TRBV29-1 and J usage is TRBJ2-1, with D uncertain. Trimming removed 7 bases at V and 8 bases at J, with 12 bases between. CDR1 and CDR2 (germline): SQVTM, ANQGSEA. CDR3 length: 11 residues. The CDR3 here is CSAITRYEQFF. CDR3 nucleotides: TGCAGCGCTATTACACGGTATGAGCAGTTCTTC.

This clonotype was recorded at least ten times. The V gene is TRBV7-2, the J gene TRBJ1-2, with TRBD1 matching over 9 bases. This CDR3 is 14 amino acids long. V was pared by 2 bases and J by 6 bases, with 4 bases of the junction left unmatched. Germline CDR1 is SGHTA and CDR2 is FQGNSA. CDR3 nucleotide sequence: TGTGCCAGCAGCTTAAGTTGGACAGGGGATGGCTACACCTTC. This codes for CASSLSWTGDGYTF.

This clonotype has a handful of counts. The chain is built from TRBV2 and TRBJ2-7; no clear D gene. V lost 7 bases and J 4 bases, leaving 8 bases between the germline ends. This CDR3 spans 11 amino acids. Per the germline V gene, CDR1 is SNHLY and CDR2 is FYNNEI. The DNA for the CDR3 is TGTGCCAGCATCGTCCGATACGAGCAGTACTTC. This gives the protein CASIVRYEQYF.

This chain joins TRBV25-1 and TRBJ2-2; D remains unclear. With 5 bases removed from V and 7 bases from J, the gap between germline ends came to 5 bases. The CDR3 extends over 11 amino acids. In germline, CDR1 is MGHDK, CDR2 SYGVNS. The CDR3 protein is CASSSIGELFF. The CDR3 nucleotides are TGTGCCAGCAGTTCTATCGGGGAGCTGTTTTTT.

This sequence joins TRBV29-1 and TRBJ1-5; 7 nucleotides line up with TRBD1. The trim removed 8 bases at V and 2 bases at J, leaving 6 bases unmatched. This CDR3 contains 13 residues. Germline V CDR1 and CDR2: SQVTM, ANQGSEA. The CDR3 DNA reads TGCAGCCAAGCCACAGGGGGCAATCAGCCCCAGCATTTT. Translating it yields CSQATGGNQPQHF.

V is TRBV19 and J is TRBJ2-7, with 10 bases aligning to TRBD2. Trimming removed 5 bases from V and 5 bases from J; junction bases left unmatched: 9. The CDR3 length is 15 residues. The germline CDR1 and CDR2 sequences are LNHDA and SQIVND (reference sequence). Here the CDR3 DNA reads TGTGCCAGTAGTCCCCGGTTAGCGGGAGGCCACGAGCAGTACTTC. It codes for CASSPRLAGGHEQYF.

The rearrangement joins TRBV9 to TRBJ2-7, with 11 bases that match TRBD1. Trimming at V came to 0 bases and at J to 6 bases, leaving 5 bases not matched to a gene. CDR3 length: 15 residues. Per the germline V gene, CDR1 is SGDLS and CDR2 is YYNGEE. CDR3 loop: CASSVVGTGGREQYF. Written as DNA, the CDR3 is TGTGCCAGCAGCGTAGTCGGGACAGGGGGACGCGAGCAGTACTTC.

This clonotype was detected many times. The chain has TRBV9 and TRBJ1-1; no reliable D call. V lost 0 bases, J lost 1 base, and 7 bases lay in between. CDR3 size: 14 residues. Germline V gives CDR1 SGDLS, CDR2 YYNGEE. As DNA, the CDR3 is TGTGCCAGCAGCGTAGGACAAGCGAACACTGAAGCTTTCTTT. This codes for CASSVGQANTEAFF.

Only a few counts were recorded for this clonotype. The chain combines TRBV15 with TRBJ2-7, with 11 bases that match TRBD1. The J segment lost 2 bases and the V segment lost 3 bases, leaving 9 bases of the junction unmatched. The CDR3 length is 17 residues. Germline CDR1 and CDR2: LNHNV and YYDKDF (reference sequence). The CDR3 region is CATSSPLGTGGPYEQYF. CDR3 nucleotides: TGTGCCACCAGCAGCCCACTGGGGACAGGGGGTCCCTACGAGCAGTACTTC.

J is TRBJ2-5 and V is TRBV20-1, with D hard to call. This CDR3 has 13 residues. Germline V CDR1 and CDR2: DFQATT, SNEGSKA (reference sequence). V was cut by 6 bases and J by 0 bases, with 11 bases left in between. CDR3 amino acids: CSAPAQDQETQYF. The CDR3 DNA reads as TGCAGTGCCCCGGCCCAAGACCAAGAGACCCAGTACTTC.

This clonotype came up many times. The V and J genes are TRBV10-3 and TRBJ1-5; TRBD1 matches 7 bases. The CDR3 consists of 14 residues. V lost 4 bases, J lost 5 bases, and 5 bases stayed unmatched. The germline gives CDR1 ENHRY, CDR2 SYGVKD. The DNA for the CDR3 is TGTGCCATCAGTGGTACCACAGGGGATCAGCCCCAGCATTTT. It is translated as CAISGTTGDQPQHF.

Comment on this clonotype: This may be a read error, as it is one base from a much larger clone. This CDR3 reads CASSESTGRMGSYNSPLHF. The CDR3 DNA follows: TGTGCCAGCAGTGAATCCACGGGAAGGATGGGCTCCTATAATTCACCCCTCCACTTT. The V call is TRBV2, the J call TRBJ1-6; D is undetermined. This CDR3 comprises 19 residues. With 2 bases removed from V and 0 bases from J, the gap between germline ends came to 17 bases. CDR1 is SNHLY, CDR2 FYNNEI, per germline.

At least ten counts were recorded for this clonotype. The CDR3 nucleotides read TGTGCCAGCAGCTTAGTTACTTACCAGGGCTACACCTTC. Translation: CASSLVTYQGYTF. V is TRBV7-9 and J is TRBJ1-2, with no clear D. Germline V gives CDR1 SEHNR, CDR2 FQNEAQ (reference sequence). CDR3 size: 13 residues. The germline V and J ends were trimmed by 1 base and 8 bases, with 11 bases remaining between them.

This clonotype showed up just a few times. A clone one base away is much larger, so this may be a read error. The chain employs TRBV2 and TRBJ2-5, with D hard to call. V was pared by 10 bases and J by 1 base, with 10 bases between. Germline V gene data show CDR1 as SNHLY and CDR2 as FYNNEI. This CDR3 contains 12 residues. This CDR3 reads CATWAPQETQYF. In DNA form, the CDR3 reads TGTGCCACCTGGGCTCCCCAAGAGACCCAGTACTTC.

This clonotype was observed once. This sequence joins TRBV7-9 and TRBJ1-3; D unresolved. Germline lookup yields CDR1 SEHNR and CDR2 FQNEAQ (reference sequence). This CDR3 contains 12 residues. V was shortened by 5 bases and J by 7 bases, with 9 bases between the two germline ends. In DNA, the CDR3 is TGTGCCAGCAGCACGACGAGCAACACCATATATTTT. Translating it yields CASSTTSNTIYF.

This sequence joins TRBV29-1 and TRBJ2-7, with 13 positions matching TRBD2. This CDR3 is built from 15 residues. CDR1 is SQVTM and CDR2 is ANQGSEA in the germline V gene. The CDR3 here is CSPGTSGNRPYEQYF. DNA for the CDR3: TGCAGTCCAGGGACTAGCGGGAACCGCCCCTACGAGCAGTACTTC.

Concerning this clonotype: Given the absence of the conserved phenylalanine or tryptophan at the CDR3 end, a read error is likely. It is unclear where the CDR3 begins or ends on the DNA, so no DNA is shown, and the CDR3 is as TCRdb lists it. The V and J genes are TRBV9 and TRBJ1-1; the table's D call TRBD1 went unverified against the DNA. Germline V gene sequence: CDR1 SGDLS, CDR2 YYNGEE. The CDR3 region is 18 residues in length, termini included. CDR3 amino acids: CASSRNPLPQGRNTEACL.

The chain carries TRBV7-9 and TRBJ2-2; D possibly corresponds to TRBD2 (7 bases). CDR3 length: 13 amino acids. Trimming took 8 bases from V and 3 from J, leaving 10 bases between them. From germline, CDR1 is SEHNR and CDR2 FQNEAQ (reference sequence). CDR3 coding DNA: TGTGCCAGCGGGGGGGCGGACACCGGGGAGCTGTTTTTT. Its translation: CASGGADTGELFF.

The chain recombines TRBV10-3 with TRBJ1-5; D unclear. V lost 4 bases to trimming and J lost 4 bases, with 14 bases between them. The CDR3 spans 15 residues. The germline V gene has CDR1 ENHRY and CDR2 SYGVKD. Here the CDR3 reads CAISAIKGRNQPQHF. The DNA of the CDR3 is TGTGCCATCAGTGCTATAAAAGGGAGGAATCAGCCCCAGCATTTT.

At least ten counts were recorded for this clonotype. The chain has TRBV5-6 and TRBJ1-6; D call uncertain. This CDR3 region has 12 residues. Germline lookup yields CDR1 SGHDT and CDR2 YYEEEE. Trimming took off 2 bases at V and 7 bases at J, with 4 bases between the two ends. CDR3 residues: CASSLGNSPLHF. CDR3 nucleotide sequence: TGTGCCAGCAGCTTAGGCAATTCACCCCTCCACTTT.

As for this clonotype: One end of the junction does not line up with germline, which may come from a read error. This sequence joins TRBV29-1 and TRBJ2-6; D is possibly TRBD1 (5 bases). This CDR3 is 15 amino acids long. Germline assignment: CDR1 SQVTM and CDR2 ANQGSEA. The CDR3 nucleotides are TGCAGCGTTGAAGAACGAATTACTGGGGCCAACGTCCCGACTTTC. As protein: CSVEERITGANVPTF.

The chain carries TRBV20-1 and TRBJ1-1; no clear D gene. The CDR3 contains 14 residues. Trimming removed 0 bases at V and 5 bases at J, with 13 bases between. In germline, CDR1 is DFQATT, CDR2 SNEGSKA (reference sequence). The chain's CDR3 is CSARDSSVGTEAFF. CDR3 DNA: TGCAGTGCTAGAGATTCAAGTGTAGGGACTGAAGCTTTCTTT.

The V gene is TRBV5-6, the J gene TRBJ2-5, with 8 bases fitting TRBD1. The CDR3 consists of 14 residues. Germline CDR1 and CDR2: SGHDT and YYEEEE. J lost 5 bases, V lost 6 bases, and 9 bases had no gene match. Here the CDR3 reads CASTRQGRWETQYF. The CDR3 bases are TGTGCCAGCACCCGACAGGGGCGCTGGGAGACCCAGTACTTC.

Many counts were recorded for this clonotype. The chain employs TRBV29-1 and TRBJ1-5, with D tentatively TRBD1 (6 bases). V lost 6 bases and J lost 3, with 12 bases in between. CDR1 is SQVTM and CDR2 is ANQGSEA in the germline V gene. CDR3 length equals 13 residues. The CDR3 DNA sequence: TGCAGCGTCGGACAGACCATCAATCAGCCCCAGCATTTT. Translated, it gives CSVGQTINQPQHF.

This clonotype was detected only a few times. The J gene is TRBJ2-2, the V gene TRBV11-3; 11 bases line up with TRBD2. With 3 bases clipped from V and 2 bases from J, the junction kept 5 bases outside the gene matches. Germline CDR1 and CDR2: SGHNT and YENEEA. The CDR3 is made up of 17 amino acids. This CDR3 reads CASSFRLAGGNTGELFF. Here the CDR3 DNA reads TGTGCCAGCAGCTTCCGCCTAGCGGGAGGTAACACCGGGGAGCTGTTTTTT. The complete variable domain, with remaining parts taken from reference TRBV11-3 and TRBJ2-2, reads EAGVVQSPRYKIIEKKQPVAFWCNPISGHNTLYWYLQNLGQGPELLIRYENEEAVDDSQLPKDRFSAERLKGVDSTLKIQPAELGDSAVYLCASSFRLAGGNTGELFFGEGSRLTVL.

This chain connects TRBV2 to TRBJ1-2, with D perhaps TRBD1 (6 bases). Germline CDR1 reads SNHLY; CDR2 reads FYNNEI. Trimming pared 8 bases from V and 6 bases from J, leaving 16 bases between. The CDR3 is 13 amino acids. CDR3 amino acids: CASGGGHLDGYTF. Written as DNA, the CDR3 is TGTGCCAGCGGGGGGGGGCATTTGGATGGCTACACCTTC.

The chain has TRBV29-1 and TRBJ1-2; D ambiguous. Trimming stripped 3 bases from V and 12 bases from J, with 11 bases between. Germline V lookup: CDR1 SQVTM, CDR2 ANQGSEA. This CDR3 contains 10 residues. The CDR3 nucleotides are TGCAGCGTTGAGACCGCTGGAAACACCTTC. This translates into CSVETAGNTF.

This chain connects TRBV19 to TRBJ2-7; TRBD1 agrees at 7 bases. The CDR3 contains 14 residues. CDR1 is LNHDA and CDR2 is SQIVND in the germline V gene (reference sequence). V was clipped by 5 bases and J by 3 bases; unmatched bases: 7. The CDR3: CASSPMDRSYEQYF. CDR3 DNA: TGTGCCAGTAGTCCGATGGACAGGAGCTACGAGCAGTACTTC.